The 5 T cell receptor beta chains listed next were all sequenced from one sample in a study of T cell repertoires in cytomegalovirus infection. In TCRdb, the reads were re-called with MiXCR into one record per CDR3 protein. The data show some 350,000 distinct CDR3 sequences, roughly 18% seen once. Material: PBMCs. These receptors all stem from a human donor in good health (CMV status not recorded). Some clones in this sample may be carry-over from other donors' samples.

The CDR3 reads CASRWGGGYNEQFF. CDR3 in DNA: TGCGCCAGCAGGTGGGGTGGAGGGTACAATGAGCAGTTCTTC. The chain recombines TRBV5-1 with TRBJ2-1; D might be TRBD2 (6 bases). The CDR3 spans 14 residues. Germline lookup yields CDR1 SGHRS and CDR2 YFSETQ. Trimming shortened V by 5 bases and J by 4 bases, and 13 bases separated the two germline ends.

This clonotype was observed a handful of times. The rearrangement links TRBV4-1 to TRBJ1-5, with no clear D. The CDR3 runs 13 residues. Germline CDR1 MGHRA, CDR2 YSYEKL. V lost 1 base and J lost 7, with 8 bases in between. CDR3 bases: TGCGCCAGCAGCCAAGGGGCGCGGCAGCCCCAGCATTTT. It yields the protein CASSQGARQPQHF.

This clonotype was seen repeatedly, ten times or more. The gene calls are TRBV7-6 and TRBJ1-6, with D maybe TRBD1 (6 bases). V lost 5 bases and J 9 bases, leaving 11 bases between the germline ends. The germline CDR1 and CDR2 sequences are SGHVS and FNYEAQ. The CDR3 contains 13 residues. The CDR3 is CASSPSRGSPLHF. Here the CDR3 DNA reads TGTGCCAGCAGCCCGTCCAGGGGTTCACCCCTCCACTTT.

The chain carries TRBV12-3 or TRBV12-4 and TRBJ1-4; a possible D gene is TRBD1 (6 bases). Trimming removed 5 bases at V and 6 bases at J, with 10 bases between. The CDR3 totals 13 residues. CDR3 protein: CASSTQGDEKLFF. DNA for the CDR3: TGTGCCAGCAGTACACAGGGAGATGAAAAACTGTTTTTT.

This clonotype has just a few counts. The rearrangement links TRBV4-1 to TRBJ2-1; 10 bases map to TRBD1. With V trimmed by 3 bases and J by 3 bases, 5 bases remained unmatched. Looked up from germline, CDR1 is MGHRA and CDR2 is YSYEKL. This CDR3 region has 16 residues. The CDR3 spells CASSHAGTGDYNEQFF. Written as DNA, the CDR3 is TGCGCCAGCAGCCATGCCGGGACAGGGGACTACAATGAGCAGTTCTTC.